This T cell receptor beta chain was retrieved from a study of T cell responses to AZD1222 COVID-19 vaccine. Worth noting for this clone: Antigen specificity is unknown.

Analysis merged second doses at about 4 or about 12 weeks. Study results and caveats: Donor demographics were predominantly white British with a female majority; clonal diversity may be underestimated. Repertoire sampling occurred only after the peak T cell response.

With 2 bases clipped from V and 9 bases from J, the junction kept 4 bases outside the gene matches. The germline V gene has CDR1 SGHNT and CDR2 YYREEE (reference sequence). CDR3 length: 12 amino acids. Assay used: immunoSEQ multiplex PCR; TCRdb lists only in-frame clones, some missing. The repertoire includes roughly 110,000 clones, 70% to 90% of them detected once, and around 4.9% sits in the top ten. The sample in question was peripheral blood, obtained 28 days after the second AZD1222 dose. This rearrangement joins TRBV5-4 to TRBJ2-7, with 8 bases matching TRBD1. The TCR sequence derives from an adult who received the AZD1222 COVID-19 vaccine. CDR3 loop: CASSFGQGRQYF. CDR3 in DNA: TGTGCCAGCAGCTTTGGACAGGGCCGGCAGTACTTC.